This TCR beta chain was recorded in a study of memory CD8 T cells in hepatitis C reinfection (TCRdb year 2017). About the investigation overall: Two consecutive HCV infections were spontaneously resolved by three donors, whereas a primary infection was cleared by two donors who then became chronically infected after reinfection. Pre-reinfection samples were taken from 55 to 20 weeks before reinfection was detected. HCV reinfection was defined as a positive HCV RNA test following two negative tests taken at least 60 days apart. In about five donors, the study followed the TCR beta repertoire of virus-specific CD8 T cells over time through an HCV reinfection episode. Between about 2008 and 2012, a few reinfection cases that had stored pre-reinfection samples were identified. Participants who had resolved a prior HCV infection were followed every 3 months in the reinfection study.

Interpreted using the paper, the time point label stands for: pre-reinfection, 55 to 20 weeks before reinfection detection. Sorted cells were sequenced directly ex vivo, without in vitro expansion prior to TCR sequencing. Donors were people who inject drugs enrolled in the Montreal Acute Hepatitis C Cohort Study (HEPCO) in Canada. As controls, total naive CD8 T cells were sorted as viable CD3+ CD8+ CD45RO- cells from a couple of donors at all three reinfection time points. Before sorting, cryopreserved peripheral blood mononuclear cells were thawed, and CD8 T cells were purified from the thawed cells. The MACS CD8+ T cell Isolation Kit was used to enrich CD8 T cells by negative selection. A BD FACSAria II sorter with FACSDiva software was used for cell sorting, and FlowJo was used for data analysis. Libraries were prepared through the immunoSEQ multiplex PCR assay. Genomic DNA was pulled from the sorted cells, and the automated high-throughput method of Adaptive Biotechnologies was used to sequence the TCR beta V, D and J regions. A two-step, bias-controlled multiplex PCR was used to amplify the CDR3 regions. Amplified TCR beta libraries were sequenced on an Illumina instrument. In the authors' own workflow: The demultiplexed reads were processed to cut down on amplification and sequencing bias, and the IMGT database was used to assign CDR3 sequences to gene families. Repertoire data were analyzed with ImmunoSEQ software version 2.0. Out-of-frame sequences and sequences containing stop codons in the CDR3 were removed from the clonotype lists. Any clonotype with a frequency under 0.01% was left out, since that frequency corresponded to less than one cell. Richness was calculated by dividing observed richness by input cell number, and evenness was calculated by dividing Shannon entropy by log observed richness. Simpson diversity and Morisita-Horn overlap indices were used to quantify repertoire diversity and similarity between time points. Clonotypes were sorted into dominant (>1%), sub-dominant (0.5-0.99%), low abundance (0.1-0.49%) or lowest abundance (<0.1%) groups. For the germline index, total nucleotide additions were subtracted from total CDR3 length, and that difference was then divided by total CDR3 length. TCRdb carries this immuneACCESS record with in-frame sequences only. Its versions omit some clonotypes, under half of them owing to an unresolved V gene in the studies checked, with the rest unexplained. Clone size and the V and J calls come from that table; the DNA yielded D and trimming. The sample table holds over 45,000 clones, of which 89% were seen once. The ten top clones hold roughly 1% of the sample.

The paper's findings and limits, for the study overall: Because the study included only five donors, definitive conclusions about public clonotypes linked to secondary clearance could not be reached.

Unmatched junction bases come to 19, with V trimmed by 5 bases and J by 3 bases. CDR1 and CDR2 are drawn from the germline V gene (reference sequence): MNHEY, SMNVEV. The CDR3 has 18 amino acids, counting the end cysteine and valine. The DNA shown is the 54-base CDR3, in frame from base 1. Comments on this clone: Its cognate antigen has yet to be identified. No much larger clone is present one base from it, and per-base qualities are unavailable.

The TCR originated in a young man with hepatitis C virus infection. The rearranged chain carries TRBV27 and TRBJ2-7; 7 of the junction bases match TRBD2. Material for sequencing was naive CD8+ T cells sorted from blood. The sample's cell subset or site label is to be understood as: total naive CD8+CD45RO- T cells. The DNA sequence follows: TGTGCCAGCAGTCCCCGACCCCCGGCTAGCGGTTCCTACTACGAGCAGTACGTC. It specifies CASSPRPPASGSYYEQYV.